Listed below are T cell receptor beta chains from one sample, sequenced in a study of shared clonotypes between healthy human individuals. Sequencing used immunoSEQ multiplex PCR; TCRdb keeps in-frame clones, though not all of them. The sample includes fewer than 600,000 clones, 75% to 85% of them seen just once. Sequenced material: PBMCs. Receptor source: a woman aged 40 to 50 in good health. Some clones in this sample may be carry-over from other donors' samples. Each CDR3 is given with its conserved first and last residue. Each record gives: J gene, V gene, clone size, D gene, CDR3 protein, CDR3 DNA. A D gene is named only where the DNA matches it firmly. Size is stated for part of the rows, as once, few or many counts, or as a class when the clone is expanded.

j_gene: TRBJ1-2; v_gene: TRBV30; abundance: .; d_gene: .; CDR3aa: CAWSAGANYGYTF; CDR3nt: TGTGCCTGGAGCGCGGGGGCGAACTATGGCTACACCTTC
j_gene: TRBJ2-7; v_gene: TRBV7-2; abundance: .; d_gene: .; CDR3aa: CASSLEGTLYEQYF; CDR3nt: TGTGCCAGCAGCTTAGAAGGGACTCTCTACGAGCAGTACTTC
j_gene: TRBJ1-2; v_gene: TRBV5-1; abundance: .; d_gene: .; CDR3aa: CASRSTTDGYTF; CDR3nt: TGCGCCAGCAGATCTACGACAGATGGCTACACCTTC
j_gene: TRBJ2-3; v_gene: TRBV30; abundance: .; d_gene: .; CDR3aa: CAWNAGNTDTQYF; CDR3nt: TGTGCCTGGAACGCGGGGAACACAGATACGCAGTATTTT
j_gene: TRBJ2-3; v_gene: TRBV7-3; abundance: .; d_gene: .; CDR3aa: CASSPDRYTDTQYF; CDR3nt: TGTGCCAGCAGCCCAGACAGATACACAGATACGCAGTATTTT
j_gene: TRBJ2-7; v_gene: TRBV28; abundance: .; d_gene: TRBD2; CDR3aa: CASSLLASGSYGQYF; CDR3nt: TGTGCCAGCAGTTTACTGGCTAGCGGGAGCTACGGGCAGTACTTC
j_gene: TRBJ2-2; v_gene: TRBV7-6; abundance: .; d_gene: .; CDR3aa: CASSSEEVTGELFF; CDR3nt: TGTGCCAGCAGCTCCGAGGAGGTCACCGGGGAGCTGTTTTTT
j_gene: TRBJ2-3; v_gene: TRBV7-2; abundance: few; d_gene: .; CDR3aa: CASSFPRGGVADTQYF; CDR3nt: TGTGCCAGCAGCTTCCCGAGAGGGGGAGTAGCAGATACGCAGTATTTT
j_gene: TRBJ1-2; v_gene: TRBV2; abundance: .; d_gene: .; CDR3aa: CASTRIYGYTF; CDR3nt: TGTGCCAGCACTAGAATCTATGGCTACACCTTC
j_gene: TRBJ2-2; v_gene: TRBV2; abundance: .; d_gene: .; CDR3aa: CASTLSSLGTGELFF; CDR3nt: TGTGCCAGCACTCTGTCTAGCTTAGGCACCGGGGAGCTGTTTTTT
j_gene: TRBJ2-7; v_gene: TRBV19; abundance: .; d_gene: .; CDR3aa: CASSTDSQGYEQYF; CDR3nt: TGTGCCAGTAGTACGGACAGTCAAGGATACGAGCAGTACTTC
j_gene: TRBJ2-7; v_gene: TRBV2; abundance: .; d_gene: .; CDR3aa: CASSPGQPSFYEQYF; CDR3nt: TGTGCCAGCAGTCCCGGACAGCCTTCGTTCTACGAGCAGTACTTC
j_gene: TRBJ2-2; v_gene: TRBV6-4; abundance: .; d_gene: TRBD2; CDR3aa: CASSETSGTNTGELFF; CDR3nt: TGTGCCAGCAGCGAGACTAGCGGGACCAACACCGGGGAGCTGTTTTTT
j_gene: TRBJ1-2; v_gene: TRBV9; abundance: .; d_gene: .; CDR3aa: CASSVASRAYNYGYTF; CDR3nt: TGTGCCAGCAGCGTAGCTAGCAGGGCTTATAACTATGGCTACACCTTC
j_gene: TRBJ1-4; v_gene: TRBV5-1; abundance: .; d_gene: .; CDR3aa: CASSQSTGSGKLFF; CDR3nt: TGCGCCAGCAGCCAAAGTACAGGGTCGGGGAAACTGTTTTTT
j_gene: TRBJ2-7; v_gene: TRBV2; abundance: .; d_gene: TRBD2; CDR3aa: CASSQDGLAGTEQYF; CDR3nt: TGTGCCAGCAGCCAGGATGGTCTAGCGGGAACCGAGCAGTACTTC
j_gene: TRBJ2-7; v_gene: TRBV19; abundance: .; d_gene: .; CDR3aa: CASSIGHSYEQYF; CDR3nt: TGTGCCAGTAGTATAGGGCACTCCTACGAGCAGTACTTC
j_gene: TRBJ1-1; v_gene: TRBV12-1; abundance: once; d_gene: .; CDR3aa: CASSHEGQLNTEAFF; CDR3nt: TGTGCCAGCAGCCATGAGGGACAGCTGAACACTGAAGCTTTCTTT
j_gene: TRBJ2-1; v_gene: TRBV5-1; abundance: .; d_gene: .; CDR3aa: CASSLVHEIYNEQFF; CDR3nt: TGCGCCAGCAGCTTGGTCCACGAAATATACAATGAGCAGTTCTTC
j_gene: TRBJ2-7; v_gene: TRBV5-4; abundance: .; d_gene: TRBD2; CDR3aa: CASSFAGGPGEQYF; CDR3nt: TGTGCCAGCAGCTTCGCGGGAGGGCCCGGTGAGCAGTACTTC
j_gene: TRBJ2-5; v_gene: TRBV11-2; abundance: .; d_gene: .; CDR3aa: CASSSGTQYF; CDR3nt: TGTGCCAGCAGCTCCGGGACCCAGTACTTC
j_gene: TRBJ2-7; v_gene: TRBV19; abundance: few; d_gene: .; CDR3aa: CASSIAPGAQYEQYF; CDR3nt: TGTGCCAGTAGTATAGCTCCAGGGGCGCAATACGAGCAGTACTTC
j_gene: TRBJ2-7; v_gene: TRBV7-3; abundance: once; d_gene: TRBD1; CDR3aa: CASSLGQGQYEQYF; CDR3nt: TGTGCCAGCAGCTTGGGACAGGGCCAGTACGAGCAGTACTTC
j_gene: TRBJ1-4; v_gene: TRBV28; abundance: once; d_gene: .; CDR3aa: CASSFFQGIGLHEKLFF; CDR3nt: TGTGCCAGCAGTTTTTTTCAGGGTATCGGTCTTCATGAAAAACTGTTTTTT
j_gene: TRBJ1-3; v_gene: TRBV5-5; abundance: few; d_gene: .; CDR3aa: CASSPGTVSPGNTIYF; CDR3nt: TGTGCCAGCAGCCCCGGGACGGTGTCTCCTGGAAACACCATATATTTT
j_gene: TRBJ2-6; v_gene: TRBV19; abundance: .; d_gene: TRBD1; CDR3aa: CASSLDRGTYGGANVLTF; CDR3nt: TGTGCCAGTAGCTTGGACAGGGGGACGTATGGTGGGGCCAACGTCCTGACTTTC
j_gene: TRBJ2-1; v_gene: TRBV23-1; abundance: .; d_gene: .; CDR3aa: CASSQPQRGTVNEQFF; CDR3nt: TGCGCCAGCAGTCAACCTCAAAGAGGTACAGTCAATGAGCAGTTCTTC
j_gene: TRBJ2-1; v_gene: TRBV28; abundance: once; d_gene: TRBD2; CDR3aa: CASSLWSGRPYNEQFF; CDR3nt: TGTGCCAGCAGTTTATGGAGCGGGAGGCCCTACAATGAGCAGTTCTTC
j_gene: TRBJ2-1; v_gene: TRBV7-3; abundance: few; d_gene: TRBD1; CDR3aa: CASSGTGSYNEQFF; CDR3nt: TGTGCCAGCAGCGGGACAGGGAGCTACAATGAGCAGTTCTTC
j_gene: TRBJ2-3; v_gene: TRBV7-6; abundance: .; d_gene: .; CDR3aa: CASSPQVSTDTQYF; CDR3nt: TGTGCCAGCAGCCCTCAAGTTTCCACAGATACGCAGTATTTT
j_gene: TRBJ2-1; v_gene: TRBV2; abundance: .; d_gene: TRBD2; CDR3aa: CASSEHREGPSSYNEQFF; CDR3nt: TGTGCCAGCAGTGAACACCGGGAGGGCCCCAGCTCCTACAATGAGCAGTTCTTC